This TCR beta chain was identified during a study of cytomegalovirus exposure and HLA in healthy donors. Looking at the study overall: From donors who were HLA-typed, an early data release held 75 million to 85 million unique TCRs. Findings and limits, study-wide: The authors considered a cluster of highly shared sequence variants likely to be a sequencing artifact.

The CDR3 consists of 14 residues. Germline V lookup: CDR1 SGHRS, CDR2 YFSETQ. Trimming shortened V by 4 bases and J by 2 bases, and 12 bases separated the two germline ends. It was healthy bone marrow donors who served as donors. Primers for the PCR totalled 60 Vbeta and 13 Jbeta. TCRdb keeps only in-frame clones here, not all; method: immunoSEQ multiplex PCR. This table holds 100,000 to 150,000 clones, over 70% found once. The count of this clone is one. Antigen specificity is unknown. The chain is built from TRBV5-1 and TRBJ1-1; maybe TRBD1 (6 bases). Input material: PBMCs. This receptor was identified in a man aged 35-49 years in good health and CMV-seropositive. DNA for the CDR3: TGCGCCAGCAGCCTGACCAGGGGAAACACTGAAGCTTTCTTT. Its protein product is CASSLTRGNTEAFF.